These T cell receptor beta chains were read from a single sample in a study of technical replicates of blood from four donors. Sequenced by immunoSEQ multiplex PCR; TCRdb stores in-frame clones only, minus some. The sample carries tens of thousands of clones, approximately 94% recorded once. Material: T cells isolated from PBMCs. These receptors came from a human donor in good health. Each CDR3 is given with its conserved first and last residue. D genes are given only for firm matches. Clone sizes are given selectively: once, few, many, or a class where the clone is expanded.

TRBD1	TRBV5-6	.	TRBJ1-5	TGTGCCAGCAGCCGAGGGGGGACAGGGGGCCGTTATAGCAATCAGCCCCAGCATTTT	CASSRGGTGGRYSNQPQHF
.	TRBV10-3	.	TRBJ2-7	TGTGCCGTCGGGCCTTCAGGGGTTACCTACGAGCAGTACTTC	CAVGPSGVTYEQYF
TRBD1	TRBV27	.	TRBJ1-4	TGTGCCAGCAGTAACAGGGGTGCTAATGAAAAACTGTTTTTT	CASSNRGANEKLFF
TRBD2	TRBV7-2	.	TRBJ2-5	TGTGCCAGCAGCTTAGAGACTAGCGGGAGCAAAGAGACCCAGTACTTC	CASSLETSGSKETQYF
.	TRBV15	.	TRBJ2-5	TGTGCCACCAGCGGGGGGTGGCAAGAGACCCAGTACTTC	CATSGGWQETQYF
.	TRBV7-9	.	TRBJ1-2	TGTGCCAGCAGCTTAGTGGAGGCAGTAGGAGGCTACACCTTC	CASSLVEAVGGYTF
.	TRBV2	.	TRBJ2-5	TGTGCCAGCAGCCAACGAATAGTTGAGACCCAGTACTTC	CASSQRIVETQYF
.	TRBV28	.	TRBJ2-2	TGTGCCAGCAGTACCGGACAGAAAAACACCGGGGAGCTGTTTTTT	CASSTGQKNTGELFF
.	TRBV7-9	.	TRBJ2-5	TGTGCCAGCATCACCCTCGACGGGGAATTCCAGGAGACCCAGTACTTC	CASITLDGEFQETQYF
.	TRBV10-3	.	TRBJ1-1	TGTGCCATCAGTGAGCCAGGCAGGGGGAACACTGAAGCTTTCTTT	CAISEPGRGNTEAFF
TRBD1	TRBV4-1	.	TRBJ2-6	TGCGCCAGCAGCGGTCAGGGGACAGGGGCTTCTGGGGCCAACGTCCTGACTTTC	CASSGQGTGASGANVLTF
TRBD1	TRBV19	.	TRBJ1-3	TGTGCCAGCGACAGGGGAGGTGCGGGAAACACCATATATTTT	CASDRGGAGNTIYF
.	TRBV4-1	few	TRBJ1-1	TGCGCCAGCAGCCAAGAGCGTGGGTACGGGACAATGAACACTGAAGCTTTCTTT	CASSQERGYGTMNTEAFF
TRBD1	TRBV4-1	.	TRBJ2-2	TGCGCCAGCAGTTACAGGGGGAAGACCGGGGAGCTGTTTTTT	CASSYRGKTGELFF
.	TRBV19	once	TRBJ2-7	TGTGCCAGTAGTATAGATCGCGCAGGGGAAAGCTCCTACGAGCAGTACTTC	CASSIDRAGESSYEQYF
TRBD2	TRBV19	.	TRBJ2-4	TGTGCCAGTTTCGGGGGGTCCAAAAACATTCAGTACTTC	CASFGGSKNIQYF
.	TRBV4-3	.	TRBJ1-2	TGCGCCAGCAGCCAAGAAAGGGGCCAGAACTATGGCTACACCTTC	CASSQERGQNYGYTF
TRBD1	TRBV13	.	TRBJ1-6	TGTGCCAGCAGCTCGCGGACAGGGGGAAATAATTCACCCCTCCACTTT	CASSSRTGGNNSPLHF
.	TRBV5-5	.	TRBJ1-1	TGTGCCAGCAGCCGACAGATTAACACTGAAGCTTTCTTT	CASSRQINTEAFF
TRBD2	TRBV13	.	TRBJ2-5	TGTGCCAGCAGCACCCTTGGACTAGCGGATCGCCAAGAGACCCAGTACTTC	CASSTLGLADRQETQYF
TRBD1	TRBV30	once	TRBJ1-1	TGTGCCTGGAGTGTATACAGGGGGTTCATGAACACTGAAGCTTTCTTT	CAWSVYRGFMNTEAFF
.	TRBV5-1	.	TRBJ2-5	TGCGCCAGCAGCTTGAGACAGGCGCAAGAGACCCAGTACTTC	CASSLRQAQETQYF
TRBD1	TRBV6-5	.	TRBJ2-2	TGTGCCAGCAGTTCCCCGGGACAGGGGATCGGGGAGCTGTTTTTT	CASSSPGQGIGELFF
.	TRBV5-1	.	TRBJ2-2	TGCGCCAGCAGCCTTCCCCCGACAGATGTGGAGCTGTTTTTT	CASSLPPTDVELFF
.	TRBV9	.	TRBJ2-2	TGTGCCAGCGGACAACAGGCCGGGGAGCTGTTTTTT	CASGQQAGELFF
.	TRBV25-1	.	TRBJ2-3	TGTGCCAGCAATTTCCGGGGGAACACAGATACGCAGTATTTT	CASNFRGNTDTQYF
TRBD1	TRBV11-3	.	TRBJ2-2	TGTGCCAGCAGCGCCGGACAGGTTTCCGGGGAGCTGTTTTTT	CASSAGQVSGELFF
.	TRBV6-5	.	TRBJ2-4	TGTGCCAGCATCGGAGGAACCATTCAGTACTTC	CASIGGTIQYF
.	TRBV9	.	TRBJ2-7	TGTGCCAGCAGCGAAGACCAGGGTGTCGAGCAGTACTTC	CASSEDQGVEQYF
.	TRBV4-2	.	TRBJ2-1	TGTGCCAGCAGCCGACAGATAGCGGACAATGAGCAGTTCTTC	CASSRQIADNEQFF
.	TRBV29-1	.	TRBJ2-1	TGCAGCGCAATAGAAGGATCGTCGGGTGAGCAGTTCTTC	CSAIEGSSGEQFF
TRBD2	TRBV28	.	TRBJ2-7	TGTGCCAGCAGACAGAGCGGGAGCTCCTACGAGCAGTACTTC	CASRQSGSSYEQYF
TRBD1	TRBV7-9	.	TRBJ1-2	TGTGCCAGCAGCCCGGGGACAGGGGCCTATGGCTACACCTTC	CASSPGTGAYGYTF
TRBD1	TRBV10-2	.	TRBJ1-2	TGCGCCAGCAGGGGGACAGGAGATGGCTACACCTTC	CASRGTGDGYTF
.	TRBV6-5	.	TRBJ1-2	TGTGCCAGACAGGACCTCTATGGCTACACCTTC	CARQDLYGYTF
TRBD2	TRBV19	.	TRBJ2-1	TGTGCCAGTAGTCTAGCGGGATCCTACAATGAGCAGTTCTTC	CASSLAGSYNEQFF
.	TRBV28	.	TRBJ2-2	TGTGCCAGCAGTGCAGGCAGGGAGCTGTTTTTT	CASSAGRELFF
TRBD1	TRBV2	.	TRBJ2-7	TGTGCCAGCAGTGACGACAGGGACTACGAGCAGTACTTC	CASSDDRDYEQYF
TRBD2	TRBV5-4	.	TRBJ2-2	TGTGCCAGCAGCTTGGGCGGGAGGCCGAACACCGGGGAGCTGTTTTTT	CASSLGGRPNTGELFF
.	TRBV7-2	.	TRBJ2-1	TGTGCCAGCAGCTTAGCCAACTCGGTAAACGGTGAGCAGTTCTTC	CASSLANSVNGEQFF
TRBD2	TRBV10-1	.	TRBJ2-7	TGCGCCAGCAGTCTTAGCGGGACTTACTACGAGCAGTACTTC	CASSLSGTYYEQYF
TRBD1	TRBV7-8	.	TRBJ2-5	TGTGCCAGCAGCACCTCGACAGGGGTGGAGACCCAGTACTTC	CASSTSTGVETQYF
TRBD2	TRBV5-1	.	TRBJ2-1	TGCGCCAGCGCTTTTAGGAGACTAGCGGACAACAATGAGCAGTTCTTC	CASAFRRLADNNEQFF
TRBD2	TRBV27	.	TRBJ2-3	TGTGCCAGCAGTTCCTCCGGGACTAGCGGAAATACGCAGTATTTT	CASSSSGTSGNTQYF
TRBD1	TRBV29-1	.	TRBJ2-1	TGCAGCGTCGGGACAGGCGGCAGCTCCTACAATGAGCAGTTCTTC	CSVGTGGSSYNEQFF
TRBD2	TRBV7-3	.	TRBJ2-1	TGTGCCAGCAGCCTCCTCGGACTAGCGGGAAACAATGAGCAGTTCTTC	CASSLLGLAGNNEQFF
.	TRBV14	.	TRBJ2-3	TGTGCCAGCAGTCCAAGTGCGTGGTACTCTAGCACAGATACGCAGTATTTT	CASSPSAWYSSTDTQYF
TRBD2	TRBV5-1	.	TRBJ2-7	TGCGCCAGCAGCGAGACTAGCGGGCCCTCCTACGAGCAGTACTTC	CASSETSGPSYEQYF
.	TRBV29-1	.	TRBJ1-5	TGCAGCGTCCAAGCCGTGAATCAGCCCCAGCATTTT	CSVQAVNQPQHF
.	TRBV7-9	.	TRBJ2-7	TGTGCCAGCAGCTTAGTTGGGGCGTACTACGAGCAGTACTTC	CASSLVGAYYEQYF